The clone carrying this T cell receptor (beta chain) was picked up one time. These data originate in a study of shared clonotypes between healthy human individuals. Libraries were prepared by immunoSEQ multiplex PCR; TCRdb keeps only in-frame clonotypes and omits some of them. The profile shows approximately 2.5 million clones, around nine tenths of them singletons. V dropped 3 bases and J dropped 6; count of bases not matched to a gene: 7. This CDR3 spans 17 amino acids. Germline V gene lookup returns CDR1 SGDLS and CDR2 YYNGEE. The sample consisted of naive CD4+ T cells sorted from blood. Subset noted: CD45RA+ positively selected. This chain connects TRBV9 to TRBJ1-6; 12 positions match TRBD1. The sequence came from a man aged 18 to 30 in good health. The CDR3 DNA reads TGTGCCAGCAGCGAGGGGACAGGGGGCGCGTTTAATTCACCCCTCCACTTT. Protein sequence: CASSEGTGGAFNSPLHF. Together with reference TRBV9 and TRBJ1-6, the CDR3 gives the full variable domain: DSGVTQTPKHLITATGQRVTLRCSPRSGDLSVYWYQQSLDQGLQFLIQYYNGEERAKGNILERFSAQQFPDLHSELNLSSLELGDSALYFCASSEGTGGAFNSPLHFGNGTRLTVT.